A selection of T cell receptor beta chains follows, all from one sample in a study of T cell repertoires in cytomegalovirus infection. Each CDR3 protein gets one entry after TCRdb re-called the reads with MiXCR. The data hold approximately 500,000 distinct CDR3 sequences, with approximately 17% observed a single time. Sequencing was carried out using CD8+ T cells from PBMCs. The receptors were gathered from a human donor in good health (CMV status not recorded). Some clones in this sample may be carry-over from other donors' samples. Each CDR3 is given with its conserved first and last residue. The D gene is left open where the match is weak. A row's size may be missing; if present it is once, few, many or a size class.

CDR3 DNA: TGTGCTAGTGGGACCGGGACTAGCGGGAGAAGAAGCACAGATACGCAGTATTTT
CDR3 protein: CASGTGTSGRRSTDTQYF
clone size: many
J gene: TRBJ2-3
D gene: TRBD2
V gene: TRBV12-5

CDR3 DNA: TGTGCCACCAGCAGAGACCGATCTGGAAACACCATATATTTT
CDR3 protein: CATSRDRSGNTIYF
clone size: few
J gene: TRBJ1-3
D gene: NA
V gene: TRBV15

CDR3 DNA: TGTGCCAGCGCTGAGGGCGGCACAGATACGCAGTATTTT
CDR3 protein: CASAEGGTDTQYF
clone size: NA
J gene: TRBJ2-3
D gene: NA
V gene: TRBV11-2

CDR3 DNA: TGTGCCAGCAGCCAAGATAAGTGGACTAGCGGAACCTACGAGCAGTACTTC
CDR3 protein: CASSQDKWTSGTYEQYF
clone size: few
J gene: TRBJ2-7
D gene: TRBD2
V gene: TRBV4-1

CDR3 DNA: TGTGCCAGCAGTTACTCGACGGGGGAAGCTAACTATGGCTACACCTTC
CDR3 protein: CASSYSTGEANYGYTF
clone size: NA
J gene: TRBJ1-2
D gene: NA
V gene: TRBV6-5

CDR3 DNA: TGTGCAAGCAATGGGAACACTGAAGCTTTCTTT
CDR3 protein: CASNGNTEAFF
clone size: many
J gene: TRBJ1-1
D gene: NA
V gene: TRBV28

CDR3 DNA: TGTGCCAGTAGTATAGCCAGGCGTAATGGCTACACCTTC
CDR3 protein: CASSIARRNGYTF
clone size: NA
J gene: TRBJ1-2
D gene: NA
V gene: TRBV19

CDR3 DNA: TGTGCCAGCAGTTACACTGCGGGGGCCTTCGGGGATACGCAGTATTTT
CDR3 protein: CASSYTAGAFGDTQYF
clone size: many
J gene: TRBJ2-3
D gene: NA
V gene: TRBV6-5

CDR3 DNA: TGTGCCAGCAGCGCATCACAGGGTAACACTGAAGCTTTCTTT
CDR3 protein: CASSASQGNTEAFF
clone size: few
J gene: TRBJ1-1
D gene: NA
V gene: TRBV11-2

CDR3 DNA: TGTGCCAGCAGCTTAGGCTCGGGGGGAGCTGCCAAAAACATTCAGTACTTC
CDR3 protein: CASSLGSGGAAKNIQYF
clone size: many
J gene: TRBJ2-4
D gene: TRBD2
V gene: TRBV7-6

CDR3 DNA: TGTGCCATCAGCAAGGGACAGGGCATGGACGAGCAGTACTTC
CDR3 protein: CAISKGQGMDEQYF
clone size: NA
J gene: TRBJ2-7
D gene: TRBD1
V gene: TRBV10-3

CDR3 DNA: TGTGCCAGCAGCCAAAGGCAGGGTAGTGACGAGCAGTACTTC
CDR3 protein: CASSQRQGSDEQYF
clone size: NA
J gene: TRBJ2-7
D gene: NA
V gene: TRBV4-2

CDR3 DNA: TGCAGTGCCACTACTAGCGGGAGACTCCCCTACGAGCAGTACTTC
CDR3 protein: CSATTSGRLPYEQYF
clone size: NA
J gene: TRBJ2-7
D gene: TRBD2
V gene: TRBV20-1

CDR3 DNA: TGTGCTAGTGCTCTCGGGGTAGGCCTGGAGACCCAGTACTTC
CDR3 protein: CASALGVGLETQYF
clone size: many
J gene: TRBJ2-5
D gene: NA
V gene: TRBV12-5

CDR3 DNA: TGTGCCAGCAGCTTAAAAGTGAGGGGGAAGTACGAGCAGTACTTC
CDR3 protein: CASSLKVRGKYEQYF
clone size: many
J gene: TRBJ2-7
D gene: NA
V gene: TRBV7-3

CDR3 DNA: TGTGCCAGCAGAGGGGGGACCGGGGAGCTGTTTTTT
CDR3 protein: CASRGGTGELFF
clone size: many
J gene: TRBJ2-2
D gene: NA
V gene: TRBV6-6

CDR3 DNA: TGTGCCAGCAGCCCTTTGCGGACAGGAATAGGGGTACTGGGCACTGAAGCTTTCTTT
CDR3 protein: CASSPLRTGIGVLGTEAFF
clone size: many
J gene: TRBJ1-1
D gene: TRBD1
V gene: TRBV7-9

CDR3 DNA: TGTGCCAGCAGCTCACGCGGGAGGCCACAAGAGACCCAGTACTTC
CDR3 protein: CASSSRGRPQETQYF
clone size: many
J gene: TRBJ2-5
D gene: TRBD2
V gene: TRBV7-3

CDR3 DNA: TGTGCCAGCATGGGGGACAGTAGCTCCTACAATGAGCAGTTCTTC
CDR3 protein: CASMGDSSSYNEQFF
clone size: many
J gene: TRBJ2-1
D gene: TRBD1
V gene: TRBV2

CDR3 DNA: TGTGCCAGTAGTCTCCAAAACCTAGCGACCGACACAGATACGCAGTATTTT
CDR3 protein: CASSLQNLATDTDTQYF
clone size: many
J gene: TRBJ2-3
D gene: NA
V gene: TRBV19

CDR3 DNA: TGTGCCAGCAGTGCATACAGGGAGTCTGAAGGAAAACTGTTTTTT
CDR3 protein: CASSAYRESEGKLFF
clone size: NA
J gene: TRBJ1-4
D gene: NA
V gene: TRBV25-1

CDR3 DNA: TGTGCCAGCAGCTTAGACTACCTAGCGGGTTCGAACACCGGGGAGCTGTTTTTT
CDR3 protein: CASSLDYLAGSNTGELFF
clone size: many
J gene: TRBJ2-2
D gene: TRBD2
V gene: TRBV11-2

CDR3 DNA: TGTGCCAGTAGTATCGGGCAGGGGGTTAATAGCAATCAGCCCCAGCATTTT
CDR3 protein: CASSIGQGVNSNQPQHF
clone size: many
J gene: TRBJ1-5
D gene: TRBD1
V gene: TRBV19

CDR3 DNA: TGTGCCAGCAGCCAAGATATGGCAGCCTCCTACAATGAGCAGTTCTTC
CDR3 protein: CASSQDMAASYNEQFF
clone size: NA
J gene: TRBJ2-1
D gene: NA
V gene: TRBV3-1

CDR3 DNA: TGTGCCAGCAGCCAAGATCTACAGGGGGCCTACGAGCAGTACTTC
CDR3 protein: CASSQDLQGAYEQYF
clone size: few
J gene: TRBJ2-7
D gene: TRBD1
V gene: TRBV4-2

CDR3 DNA: TGTGCCAGCAGCCAAGATGATAACACTGAAGCTTTCTTT
CDR3 protein: CASSQDDNTEAFF
clone size: NA
J gene: TRBJ1-1
D gene: NA
V gene: TRBV14

CDR3 DNA: TGTGCCAGTAGTATAGACCCTAGTTGGGAAGAGACCCAGTACTTC
CDR3 protein: CASSIDPSWEETQYF
clone size: few
J gene: TRBJ2-5
D gene: NA
V gene: TRBV19

CDR3 DNA: TGTGCCACCAGCAGGGGGTCTGCTAACGAGCAGTACTTC
CDR3 protein: CATSRGSANEQYF
clone size: NA
J gene: TRBJ2-7
D gene: NA
V gene: TRBV15